This entry lists 26 T cell receptor beta chains sequenced from one sample in a study of response to subunit inactivated influenza vaccine. TCRdb redid the calling of the RT-PCR reads with MiXCR, one entry per CDR3 protein. The sample contains under 550,000 distinct CDR3 sequences, roughly 7.9% of which appear only once. This material consisted of PBMCs from blood, taken 23 months after vaccination. Every receptor here comes from a man between 50 and 75 years old who received an inactivated influenza vaccine.

This clonotype was counted between two and nine times. This chain links TRBV5-1 with TRBJ2-2; TRBD2 aligns across 8 bases. The CDR3 contains 18 residues. Trimming cost V 4 bases and J 0 bases; bases outside gene matches: 11. CDR1 is SGHRS, CDR2 YFSETQ, per germline. The CDR3 spells CASSPRGAGDSNTGELFF. The CDR3 DNA is TGCGCCAGCAGCCCGCGGGGGGCGGGGGATTCGAACACCGGGGAGCTGTTTTTT. Full variable domain (missing parts from reference TRBV5-1 and TRBJ2-2): KAGVTQTPRYLIKTRGQQVTLSCSPISGHRSVSWYQQTPGQGLQFLFEYFSETQRNKGNFPGRFSGRQFSNSRSEMNVSTLELGDSALYLCASSPRGAGDSNTGELFFGEGSRLTVL.

The rearrangement links TRBV29-1 to TRBJ1-1, with D possibly matching TRBD1 (5 bases). Germline V gene sequence: CDR1 SQVTM, CDR2 ANQGSEA. This CDR3 has 13 amino acids. V lost 7 bases and J 1 base, leaving 13 bases between the germline ends. CDR3 in amino acids: CSAAQTGNTEAFF. The CDR3 DNA reads TGCAGCGCGGCACAAACAGGGAACACTGAAGCTTTCTTT.

This clonotype was observed a few times. The V gene is TRBV4-3, the J gene TRBJ2-1; 7 nucleotides agree with TRBD2. Germline CDR1 LGHNA, CDR2 YSLEER. CDR3 length: 17 residues. V gave up 0 bases and J gave up 6 bases; unmatched junction bases: 11. The CDR3 loop is CASSQDSWTSRVNEQFF. Written as DNA, the CDR3 is TGCGCCAGCAGCCAAGATAGTTGGACTAGTCGCGTCAATGAGCAGTTCTTC.

This clonotype was observed a handful of times. The chain links TRBV18 to TRBJ2-6; maybe TRBD1 (6 bases). Germline CDR1 is KGHSH and CDR2 is LQKENI. V lost 2 bases and J 9 bases, leaving 23 bases between the germline ends. The CDR3 contains 18 residues. The CDR3 coding sequence is TGTGCCAGCTCACCAATCCGGACAGCCTTAGTGAGAGACAACGTCCTGACTTTC. Translating gives CASSPIRTALVRDNVLTF. Variable domain in full (rest from reference TRBV18 and TRBJ2-6): NAGVMQNPRHLVRRRGQEARLRCSPMKGHSHVYWYRQLPEEGLKFMVYLQKENIIDESGMPKERFSAEFPKEGPSILRIQQVVRGDSAAYFCASSPIRTALVRDNVLTFGAGSRLTVL.

This clonotype was recorded many times. The junction departs from germline at one end; a sequencing error may be responsible. The genes are TRBV5-1 and TRBJ2-7, with 7 nucleotides matching TRBD1. Germline V CDR1 and CDR2: SGHRS, YFSETQ. CDR3 size: 13 residues. The CDR3 region is CASSFRDSYEKYF. CDR3 sequence (DNA): TGCGCCAGCAGCTTCCGGGACAGCTACGAGAAGTACTTC.

This clonotype was observed at least ten times. The chain is built from TRBV9 and TRBJ2-1; D call uncertain. This CDR3 comprises 14 residues. V was trimmed by 0 bases and J by 0 bases, leaving 4 bases between them. The V gene's germline CDR1 is SGDLS and CDR2 YYNGEE. The CDR3 sequence: CASSVADSYNEQFF. Here the CDR3 DNA reads TGTGCCAGCAGCGTAGCGGACTCCTACAATGAGCAGTTCTTC.

This chain joins TRBV5-8 and TRBJ1-5; weak D call: TRBD1 (5 bases). V dropped 0 bases and J dropped 7 bases, with 11 bases sitting between them. Germline V CDR1 and CDR2: SGHTS, YDEGEE. This CDR3 spans 14 amino acids. The CDR3 spells CASSLALWGQPQHF. The DNA for the CDR3 is TGTGCCAGCAGCTTGGCCCTTTGGGGGCAGCCCCAGCATTTT.

This clonotype has only a few counts. This rearrangement joins TRBV7-8 to TRBJ1-1, with a possible D match to TRBD1 (6 bases). The CDR3 has 14 amino acids. CDR1 is SGHVS, CDR2 FQNEAQ, per germline. With 6 bases removed from V and 6 bases from J, the gap between germline ends came to 17 bases. Here the CDR3 reads CASSGGGGRPEAFF. The CDR3, as DNA: TGTGCCAGCAGTGGCGGGGGGGGGCGTCCTGAAGCTTTCTTT.

This clonotype was seen a handful of times. This chain uses TRBV4-1 with TRBJ2-1, with D possibly TRBD1 on 6 matching bases. Germline V gives CDR1 MGHRA, CDR2 YSYEKL. V was clipped by 6 bases and J by 4 bases, with 19 bases between them. The CDR3 runs 16 residues. The CDR3 sequence: CASRPPGRGDYNEQFF. The CDR3 DNA sequence: TGCGCCAGCAGGCCCCCGGGCAGGGGAGATTACAATGAGCAGTTCTTC.

This clonotype was seen more than once but under ten times. This chain joins TRBV27 and TRBJ2-1; 9 nucleotides align to TRBD2. The CDR3 consists of 15 residues. The germline V gene encodes CDR1 MNHEY and CDR2 SMNVEV (reference sequence). The V and J ends lost 4 bases and 7 bases, in that order; junction bases with no gene match: 8. The CDR3 spells CASSSFSGRGNEQFF. As DNA, the CDR3 is TGTGCCAGCAGTTCCTTTAGCGGGAGAGGGAATGAGCAGTTCTTC.

At least ten counts were recorded for this clonotype. The rearrangement joins TRBV10-2 to TRBJ1-5, with 9 nucleotides matching TRBD1. The CDR3 has 15 amino acids. Trimming at V came to 6 bases and at J to 4 bases, leaving 7 bases not matched to a gene. Germline assignment: CDR1 WSHSY and CDR2 SAAADI. In nucleotides, the CDR3 is TGCGCCAGCAGCGACGGACAGGGGCTGAATCAGCCCCAGCATTTT. It encodes CASSDGQGLNQPQHF.

This clonotype was picked up many times. The chain is built from TRBV30 and TRBJ2-7; 7 positions match TRBD1. The CDR3 spans 12 residues. Looked up from germline, CDR1 is GTSNPN and CDR2 is SVGIG (reference sequence). Trimming took 6 bases from V and 0 from J; bases not matched to a gene: 2. CDR3 bases: TGTGCCTGCCGGGACAGCTCCTACGAGCAGTACTTC. As protein: CACRDSSYEQYF.

The genes are TRBV4-1 and TRBJ1-2; D might be TRBD1 (5 bases). V was pared by 0 bases and J by 0 bases, with 8 bases between. Germline V lookup: CDR1 MGHRA, CDR2 YSYEKL. This CDR3 has 15 amino acids. The CDR3 sequence: CASSQDWTSNYGYTF. The CDR3 DNA reads as TGCGCCAGCAGCCAAGATTGGACATCTAACTATGGCTACACCTTC.

The J gene is TRBJ2-5, the V gene TRBV29-1, with D unresolved. Trimming removed 0 bases at V and 4 bases at J, with 3 bases between. The CDR3 spans 11 residues. CDR1 is SQVTM and CDR2 is ANQGSEA in the germline V gene. In DNA, the CDR3 is TGCAGCGTTGAAGAGGTAGAGACCCAGTACTTC. It encodes CSVEEVETQYF.

This clonotype was counted between two and nine times. This chain joins TRBV7-3 and TRBJ2-1; TRBD2 might be the D (5 bases). The CDR3 spans 13 residues. The V gene lost 5 bases and the J gene lost 9 bases, with 14 bases spanning the gap. The germline V gene has CDR1 SGHTA and CDR2 FQGTGA. Here the CDR3 reads CASSLGLGAEQFF. Written as DNA, the CDR3 is TGTGCCAGCAGCCTCGGGTTGGGAGCTGAGCAGTTCTTC.

A few counts support this clonotype. V and J are TRBV5-1 and TRBJ2-1; TRBD2 matches 10 bases. This CDR3 has 19 residues. The trim removed 0 bases at V and 4 bases at J, leaving 13 bases unmatched. CDR1 is SGHRS, CDR2 YFSETQ, per germline. CDR3 loop: CASSLESLSSGSFYNEQFF. The CDR3, as DNA: TGCGCCAGCAGCTTGGAAAGTTTGTCTAGCGGGAGTTTTTACAATGAGCAGTTCTTC.

The rearrangement joins TRBV7-2 to TRBJ2-7; D ambiguous. Germline lookup yields CDR1 SGHTA and CDR2 FQGNSA. V was cut by 2 bases and J by 0 bases, with 11 bases left in between. The CDR3 covers 15 residues. CDR3: CASSLTQAYSYEQYF. DNA of the CDR3: TGTGCCAGCAGCTTAACTCAGGCATACTCCTACGAGCAGTACTTC. Using reference TRBV7-2 and TRBJ2-7 for the parts outside the CDR3, the full variable domain is GAGVSQSPSNKVTEKGKDVELRCDPISGHTALYWYRQSLGQGLEFLIYFQGNSAPDKSGLPSDRFSAERTGGSVSTLTIQRTQQEDSAVYLCASSLTQAYSYEQYFGPGTRLTVT.

Only a few counts were recorded for this clonotype. The chain employs TRBV7-2 and TRBJ1-3; D is undetermined. Deletions cut 1 base from V and 2 bases from J, with 9 bases between. Germline lookup yields CDR1 SGHTA and CDR2 FQGNSA. The CDR3 contains 15 residues. The CDR3 nucleotides read TGTGCCAGCAGCTTAGGGTTGGGGACTGGAAACACCATATATTTT. Amino acids: CASSLGLGTGNTIYF.

This clonotype was recorded at least ten times. This chain connects TRBV20-1 to TRBJ2-7; 8 nucleotides line up with TRBD2. The CDR3 is made up of 16 amino acids. Trimming removed 1 base from V and 2 bases from J; junction bases left unmatched: 10. CDR1 and CDR2 (germline): DFQATT, SNEGSKA (reference sequence). CDR3 region: CSARGLAGLAPYEQYF. CDR3 bases: TGCAGTGCTAGAGGGCTAGCGGGCCTCGCCCCCTACGAGCAGTACTTC.

This clonotype was seen repeatedly, ten times or more. This rearrangement joins TRBV7-2 to TRBJ2-1, with D perhaps assigned TRBD1 or TRBD2 (5 bases each). Germline V CDR1 and CDR2: SGHTA, FQGNSA. V was cut by 4 bases and J by 9 bases, with 19 bases left in between. The CDR3 covers 15 residues. The CDR3 DNA reads as TGTGCCAGCAGCTCCGGGACCCCACAAACTAGTGAGCAGTTCTTC. This translates into CASSSGTPQTSEQFF.

This clonotype was recorded many times. The chain carries TRBV28 and TRBJ2-2, with TRBD1 identical over 7 bases. Germline V gene sequence: CDR1 MDHEN, CDR2 SYDVKM. CDR3 length: 15 amino acids. J gave up 7 bases and V 7 bases, and 12 bases lay outside the gene matches. CDR3 DNA: TGTGCCAGCAAGACAGACAGGGACAGAAACGGGGAGCTGTTTTTT. The encoded protein is CASKTDRDRNGELFF.

This clonotype was counted between two and nine times. This chain connects TRBV5-5 to TRBJ1-1, with D tentatively TRBD1 (5 bases). CDR1 SGHKS and CDR2 YYEKEE come from the germline V gene (reference sequence). The V and J ends lost 1 base and 6 bases respectively, with 16 bases between them. The CDR3 has 15 amino acids. The CDR3 protein is CASSLFTGGIAEAFF. Written as DNA, the CDR3 is TGTGCCAGCAGCTTGTTCACAGGCGGGATAGCTGAAGCTTTCTTT. Combining the CDR3 with reference TRBV5-5 and TRBJ1-1 gives the whole variable domain DAGVTQSPTHLIKTRGQQVTLRCSPISGHKSVSWYQQVLGQGPQFIFQYYEKEERGRGNFPDRFSARQFPNYSSELNVNALLLGDSALYLCASSLFTGGIAEAFFGQGTRLTVV.

This chain connects TRBV11-2 to TRBJ1-2; D uncertain. Looked up from germline, CDR1 is SGHAT and CDR2 is FQNNGV. The CDR3 spans 14 residues. V lost 4 bases and J lost 0, with 9 bases in between. As DNA, the CDR3 is TGTGCCAGCAGCTCCTCGATTACTAACTATGGCTACACCTTC. Its protein product is CASSSSITNYGYTF. The variable domain in full, completed from reference TRBV11-2 and TRBJ1-2, reads EAGVAQSPRYKIIEKRQSVAFWCNPISGHATLYWYQQILGQGPKLLIQFQNNGVVDDSQLPKDRFSAERLKGVDSTLKIQPAKLEDSAVYLCASSSSITNYGYTFGSGTRLTVV.

This clonotype was detected many times. The chain recombines TRBV5-1 with TRBJ2-2, with TRBD1 identical over 7 bases. The CDR3 spans 15 residues. The V and J ends lost 3 bases and 5 bases, in that order; junction bases with no gene match: 7. The germline CDR1 and CDR2 sequences are SGHRS and YFSETQ. The CDR3 nucleotides read TGCGCCAGCAGCTGGGGACAGATCCCTACCGGGGAGCTGTTTTTT. Protein sequence: CASSWGQIPTGELFF.

There are a few counts of this clonotype. The rearrangement uses TRBV27 and TRBJ1-5, with a tentative D call TRBD1 (6 bases). With 5 bases removed from V and 2 bases from J, the gap between germline ends came to 19 bases. This CDR3 comprises 17 residues. The germline gives CDR1 MNHEY, CDR2 SMNVEV (reference sequence). In nucleotides, the CDR3 is TGTGCCAGCAGTCCTAGGATGACAGCAGGGGGCAATCAGCCCCAGCATTTT. It translates to CASSPRMTAGGNQPQHF.

This clonotype occurred a few times. The chain uses TRBV6-5 and TRBJ2-1, with 13 positions matching TRBD2. CDR1 MNHEY and CDR2 SVGAGI come from the germline V gene. This CDR3 is built from 15 residues. V was pared by 6 bases and J by 8 bases, with 7 bases of the junction left unmatched. Written as DNA, the CDR3 is TGTGCCAGCAGCTATGGGACTAGCGGGACCTATGAGCAGTTCTTC. Translation: CASSYGTSGTYEQFF.